Listed here is a single T cell receptor beta chain. Trimming removed 2 bases at V and 0 bases at J, with 7 bases between. The CDR3 loop spans 14 amino acids. CDR1 is LNHDA, CDR2 SQIVND, per germline (reference sequence). Measured with immunoSEQ multiplex PCR; TCRdb has only the in-frame clones, and not every one. The table has around 68,000 clones, 75% to 90% seen once. The sample is drawn from a study of blood T cell repertoires in COVID-19. Study as a whole: Material from acute and convalescent COVID-19 was sourced from the United States, Italy and Spain.

This receptor was identified in a man aged 45-60 years with acute or convalescent COVID-19. The gene calls are TRBV19 and TRBJ1-2; D unclear. The source material was peripheral blood. CDR3 amino acids: CASSITPANYGYTF. The CDR3 bases are TGTGCCAGTAGTATAACGCCAGCTAACTATGGCTACACCTTC.